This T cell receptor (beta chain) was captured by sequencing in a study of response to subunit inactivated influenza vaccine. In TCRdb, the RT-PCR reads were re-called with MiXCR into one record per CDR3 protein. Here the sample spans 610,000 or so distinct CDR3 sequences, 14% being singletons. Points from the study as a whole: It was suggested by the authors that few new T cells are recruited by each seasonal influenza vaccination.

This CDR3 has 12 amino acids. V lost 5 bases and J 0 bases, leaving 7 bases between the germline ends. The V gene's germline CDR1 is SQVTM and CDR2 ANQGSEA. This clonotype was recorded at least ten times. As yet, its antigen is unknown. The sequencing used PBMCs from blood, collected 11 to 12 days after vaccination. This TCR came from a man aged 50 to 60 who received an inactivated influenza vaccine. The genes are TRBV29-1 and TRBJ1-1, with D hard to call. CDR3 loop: CSVRRVNTEAFF. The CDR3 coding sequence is TGCAGCGTTCGTCGGGTGAACACTGAAGCTTTCTTT.